The 9 T cell receptor beta chains reported below all come from one sample, sequenced in a study of blood T cells in healthy people across ages. Primed by a sample-barcoded 5' primer and a J-beta primer mix, a second PCR proceeded for 7 to 11 cycles. TCRdb analysed the 5' RACE reads with MiXCR anew, one entry per CDR3 protein. The table has over 450,000 distinct CDR3 sequences, more than 20% seen once; the top ten hold 8.5% to 9.5%. This sample was shared with a second study, whose subject was T cells of mothers and their children.

The material sequenced was blood. These receptors originate from a boy younger than 18 in good health.

This clonotype was counted between two and nine times. The V call is TRBV24-1, the J call TRBJ2-3; D possibly matches TRBD1 or TRBD2 (5 bases each). Looked up from germline, CDR1 is KGHDR and CDR2 is SFDVKD. Deletions cut 0 bases from V and 0 bases from J, with 6 bases between. The CDR3 covers 15 residues. CDR3 loop: CATSDLWDSTDTQYF. The CDR3 nucleotides are TGTGCCACCAGTGATTTGTGGGACAGCACAGATACGCAGTATTTT.

The chain carries TRBV6-6 and TRBJ2-1, with D possibly being TRBD1 (6 bases). CDR1 is MNHNY and CDR2 is SVGAGI in the germline V gene (reference sequence). Trimming pared 7 bases from V and 8 bases from J, leaving 15 bases between. The CDR3 covers 13 residues. CDR3 coding DNA: TGTGCCAGCACCCGACAGGATACAGATGAGCAGTTCTTC. Amino acid sequence: CASTRQDTDEQFF.

The chain is built from TRBV7-3 and TRBJ1-2; the D gene is possibly TRBD1 (5 bases). CDR3 length: 13 amino acids. V lost 5 bases to trimming and J lost 6 bases, with 13 bases between them. CDR1 and CDR2 from the germline V gene are SGHTA and FQGTGA. The chain's CDR3 is CASSPGRRDGYTF. CDR3 coding DNA: TGTGCCAGCAGCCCAGGGAGGCGCGATGGCTACACCTTC.

This clonotype was picked up a small number of times. The chain employs TRBV6-5 and TRBJ2-3, with D maybe TRBD1 (5 bases). V was shortened by 5 bases and J by 2 bases, with 17 bases between the two germline ends. Germline V lookup: CDR1 MNHEY, CDR2 SVGAGI. The CDR3 extends over 16 amino acids. The CDR3 sequence is CASSRGRRGTTDTQYF. The CDR3 nucleotides are TGTGCCAGCAGTAGAGGTAGAAGGGGTACCACAGATACGCAGTATTTT.

The rearrangement uses TRBV20-1 and TRBJ1-6, with unresolved D. This CDR3 has 13 amino acids. Trimming took 3 bases from V and 7 from J, leaving 10 bases between them. Germline V gives CDR1 DFQATT, CDR2 SNEGSKA (reference sequence). This CDR3 is CSARRTQNSPLHF. The CDR3 coding sequence is TGCAGTGCTAGGCGTACTCAGAATTCACCCCTCCACTTT.

This clonotype was counted between two and nine times. This chain uses TRBV7-6 with TRBJ2-5; 11 nucleotides match TRBD2. The germline CDR1 and CDR2 sequences are SGHVS and FNYEAQ. J lost 1 base, V lost 5 bases, and 6 bases had no gene match. This CDR3 has 16 amino acids. CDR3 DNA sequence: TGTGCCAGCAGCCCGACTAGCGGGACACTCCAAGAGACCCAGTACTTC. Translating gives CASSPTSGTLQETQYF.

This clonotype was detected ten times or more. The chain couples TRBV2 to TRBJ2-5, with D maybe TRBD1 (5 bases). Trimming took 2 bases from V and 6 from J, leaving 7 bases between them. The CDR3 has 12 residues. The germline V gene encodes CDR1 SNHLY and CDR2 FYNNEI. This chain's CDR3 is CASSEMGQTQYF. The DNA for the CDR3 is TGTGCCAGCAGTGAAATGGGGCAGACCCAGTACTTC. The full variable domain, completed using reference TRBV2 and TRBJ2-5, is EPEVTQTPSHQVTQMGQEVILRCVPISNHLYFYWYRQILGQKVEFLVSFYNNEISEKSEIFDDQFSVERPDGSNFTLKIRSTKLEDSAMYFCASSEMGQTQYFGPGTRLLVL.

The chain uses TRBV20-1 and TRBJ2-2; 8 bases agree with TRBD1. This CDR3 region has 14 residues. CDR1 is DFQATT, CDR2 SNEGSKA, per germline (reference sequence). CDR3 bases: TGCAGGGCCGCGACAGGGGTAGGCACCGGGGAGCTGTTTTTT. Protein sequence: CRAATGVGTGELFF.

The chain has TRBV25-1 and TRBJ2-5; D might be TRBD1 (5 bases). Trimming took off 1 base at V and 5 bases at J, with 11 bases between the two ends. From germline, CDR1 is MGHDK and CDR2 SYGVNS. The length of the CDR3 is 14 residues. CDR3 DNA sequence: TGTGCCAGCAGTGAATCTACAGGTGCGGAGACCCAGTACTTC. Translation: CASSESTGAETQYF.